This T cell receptor beta chain was recorded in a study of shared clonotypes between healthy human individuals. Clones were sequenced by immunoSEQ multiplex PCR, and TCRdb holds only the in-frame ones, with some missing. The sample includes 100,000 to 130,000 clones, about 70% of them seen just once. The CDR3 has 13 amino acids. Germline V gives CDR1 SGHRS, CDR2 YFSETQ. Trimming shortened V by 0 bases and J by 7 bases, and 10 bases separated the two germline ends. This chain joins TRBV5-1 and TRBJ1-2, with D tentatively TRBD1 (5 bases). The clonotype comes from a woman in her thirties in good health. The sequencing sample was made of memory CD8+ T cells sorted from blood. The sample's subset: CD45RO+ cells pooled with CCR7-negative TemRA cells. CDR3 in DNA: TGCGCCAGCAGCTTGGAAGGGGTAGGTGGCTACACCTTC. Its protein is CASSLEGVGGYTF.